These 22 T cell receptor beta chains came from one sample sequenced in a study of blood T cell repertoires in COVID-19. Repertoires were generated with immunoSEQ multiplex PCR, while TCRdb's copy carries only in-frame clones and drops some. The sample carries approximately 300,000 clones, around 86% recorded once. Sequencing used PBMCs or T cells enriched from blood (not recorded which). All receptors come from a man aged 55 to 69 who had recovered from COVID-19.

The rearrangement uses TRBV25-1 and TRBJ1-1; D unresolved. The ends were cut back, 1 base at V and 3 bases at J, with 12 bases in the middle. The CDR3 spans 15 residues. Germline V gene data show CDR1 as MGHDK and CDR2 as SYGVNS. Here the CDR3 reads CASSELVGEHTEAFF. The CDR3 nucleotides are TGTGCCAGCAGTGAATTAGTAGGAGAGCACACTGAAGCTTTCTTT.

This chain links TRBV28 with TRBJ2-1; D not resolved. Deletions cut 4 bases from V and 0 bases from J, with 10 bases between. The germline V gene has CDR1 MDHEN and CDR2 SYDVKM. CDR3 size: 15 residues. The DNA of the CDR3 is TGTGCCAGCAGTTCGAACCTAATCTCCTACAATGAGCAGTTCTTC. It is translated as CASSSNLISYNEQFF.

The V call is TRBV28, the J call TRBJ1-5; D is unclear. CDR1 and CDR2 (germline): MDHEN, SYDVKM. This CDR3 contains 13 residues. Trimming took 3 bases from V and 5 from J, leaving 8 bases between them. The CDR3 is CASSLVAYQPQHF. The CDR3 bases are TGTGCCAGCAGTTTGGTTGCGTATCAGCCCCAGCATTTT.

V is TRBV7-3 and J is TRBJ2-2; D unresolved. The CDR3 extends over 15 amino acids. Germline CDR1 SGHTA, CDR2 FQGTGA. The V gene lost 4 bases and the J gene lost 0 bases, with 9 bases spanning the gap. This CDR3 reads CASSSGQPNTGELFF. For the CDR3, the DNA is TGTGCCAGCAGCTCAGGTCAGCCGAACACCGGGGAGCTGTTTTTT.

This chain joins TRBV5-1 and TRBJ2-5, with 13 bases matching TRBD2. Germline trimming cut 0 bases from V and 4 bases from J; bases unmatched to any gene: 9. The CDR3 is made up of 18 amino acids. The germline V gene has CDR1 SGHRS and CDR2 YFSETQ. CDR3 in amino acids: CASSLVRTSGRGGETQYF. CDR3 nucleotide sequence: TGCGCCAGCAGCTTGGTGCGGACTAGCGGGAGAGGCGGAGAGACCCAGTACTTC.

This chain uses TRBV12-3 or TRBV12-4 with TRBJ1-2; D might be TRBD1 (6 bases). This CDR3 contains 12 residues. The ends were cut back, 8 bases at V and 8 bases at J, with 15 bases in the middle. The CDR3 DNA follows: TGTGCCAGCGATTCTGCAGGGGACGGCTACACCTTC. Its protein product is CASDSAGDGYTF.

The rearrangement links TRBV5-1 to TRBJ2-1; the D gene is possibly TRBD1 (7 bases). The germline V gene encodes CDR1 SGHRS and CDR2 YFSETQ. CDR3 length: 15 amino acids. V was pared by 4 bases and J by 7 bases, with 18 bases between. The CDR3 region has the DNA TGCGCCAGCAGCCCCGTGGCAGGGGGGCTGAATGAGCAGTTCTTC. It yields the protein CASSPVAGGLNEQFF.

V gene TRBV19 combines with J gene TRBJ2-2; 10 positions agree with TRBD2. V trimming: 7 bases; J trimming: 3 bases; junction bases outside the gene matches: 5. Germline CDR1 and CDR2: LNHDA and SQIVND (reference sequence). This CDR3 contains 15 residues. CDR3 sequence: CASTAGGPHTGELFF. In DNA, the CDR3 is TGTGCCAGTACAGCGGGAGGGCCCCACACCGGGGAGCTGTTTTTT.

In its sample, this clone was seen a few times. The rearrangement joins TRBV14 to TRBJ1-3, with D maybe TRBD1 (6 bases). Germline CDR1 reads SGHDN; CDR2 reads FVKESK. This CDR3 comprises 14 residues. V gave up 6 bases and J gave up 1 base, with 10 bases separating them. The CDR3 DNA follows: TGTGCCAGCAGACAACAGGGTTCTGGAAACACCATATATTTT. This sequence encodes CASRQQGSGNTIYF. The full variable domain, in which reference TRBV14 and TRBJ1-3 provide the parts outside the CDR3, is EAGVTQFPSHSVIEKGQTVTLRCDPISGHDNLYWYRRVMGKEIKFLLHFVKESKQDESGMPNNRFLAERTGGTYSTLKVQPAELEDSGVYFCASRQQGSGNTIYFGEGSWLTVV.

This chain connects TRBV3-1 (or the pseudogene TRBV3-2) to TRBJ2-5; tentatively, D is TRBD2 (5 bases). The CDR3 runs 15 residues. Trimming pared 1 base from V and 5 bases from J, leaving 14 bases between. Germline-derived CDR1 and CDR2 are LGHDT and YNNKEL (reference sequence). The CDR3 is CASSQGTHLRETQYF. As DNA, the CDR3 is TGTGCCAGCAGCCAAGGGACTCACCTCCGGGAGACCCAGTACTTC.

This clone is a singleton in its sample. The chain uses TRBV3-1 (or the pseudogene TRBV3-2) and TRBJ1-5; D gene unclear. The ends were cut back, 1 base at V and 2 bases at J, with 12 bases in the middle. Looked up from germline, CDR1 is LGHDT and CDR2 is YNNKEL (reference sequence). The CDR3 is 16 residues long. The CDR3 DNA sequence: TGTGCCAGCAGCCAAGGGTCCTTTAGAGGCAATCAGCCCCAGCATTTT. The encoded protein is CASSQGSFRGNQPQHF.

The chain joins TRBV12-3 or TRBV12-4 to TRBJ2-1; 9 bases fit TRBD2. CDR3 length equals 13 residues. Trimming cost V 11 bases and J 7 bases; bases outside gene matches: 9. The CDR3 spells CAGASGIRNEQFF. DNA of the CDR3: TGTGCCGGGGCTAGCGGGATTCGGAATGAGCAGTTCTTC.

V is TRBV7-2 and J is TRBJ1-3; D remains ambiguous. V was cut by 5 bases and J by 0 bases, with 17 bases left in between. The CDR3 is 17 amino acids. Germline lookup yields CDR1 SGHTA and CDR2 FQGNSA. The CDR3 DNA reads TGTGCCAGCAGCCTCTTAAGACCGGGGAGCTCTGGAAACACCATATATTTT. It specifies CASSLLRPGSSGNTIYF.

This CDR3 reads CASSLNSVNTEAFF. The CDR3 bases are TGCGCCAGCAGCTTGAACAGTGTGAACACTGAAGCTTTCTTT. The J gene is TRBJ1-1, the V gene TRBV5-1; D unclear. Germline lookup yields CDR1 SGHRS and CDR2 YFSETQ. V was cut by 1 base and J by 0 bases, with 7 bases left in between. This CDR3 has 14 amino acids.

The gene calls are TRBV29-1 and TRBJ2-1; 7 bases match TRBD1. Trimming took 3 bases from V and 1 from J; bases not matched to a gene: 3. This CDR3 is built from 14 residues. The germline V gene encodes CDR1 SQVTM and CDR2 ANQGSEA. Written as DNA, the CDR3 is TGCAGCGTTGACGACAGGGCGTCCTACAATGAGCAGTTCTTC. It yields the protein CSVDDRASYNEQFF.

This clone was counted once. The chain joins TRBV12-3 or TRBV12-4 to TRBJ1-5; D perhaps matches TRBD1 (6 bases). The CDR3 sequence is 13 residues long. V was clipped by 5 bases and J by 10 bases, with 15 bases between them. The CDR3 coding sequence is TGTGCCAGCAGTACAGGGTCCATGGGACCCCAGCATTTT. It translates to CASSTGSMGPQHF.

V usage is TRBV7-2 and J usage is TRBJ1-5; weak D call: TRBD1 (5 bases). The CDR3 loop spans 15 amino acids. V lost 5 bases and J lost 3, with 14 bases in between. Germline V gives CDR1 SGHTA, CDR2 FQGNSA. The CDR3 is CASSLSSGFNQPQHF. CDR3 sequence (DNA): TGTGCCAGCAGCCTCTCCTCAGGGTTCAATCAGCCCCAGCATTTT.

The sample holds one count of this clone. The junction differs from germline at one of its ends, possibly a read error. The chain joins TRBV9 to TRBJ2-5, with 9 bases that match TRBD2. CDR3 size: 16 residues. Germline V lookup: CDR1 SGDLS, CDR2 YYNGEE. The DNA of the CDR3 is TGTGCCAGCAGCGTAGTCTCGCGGGAGGGCCAAAAGACCCAGTACTTC. As protein: CASSVVSREGQKTQYF.

CDR3 in DNA: TGTGCCAGTAGTCACAGGGGGCGTCAGCCCCAGCATTTT. Protein sequence: CASSHRGRQPQHF. The chain links TRBV19 to TRBJ1-5; 9 bases map to TRBD1. The V segment lost 5 bases and the J segment 6 bases; nucleotides outside the gene matches: 2. Per germline, CDR1 LNHDA and CDR2 SQIVND (reference sequence). The CDR3 extends over 13 amino acids.

The J gene is TRBJ2-1, the V gene TRBV7-9; D perhaps matches TRBD2 (6 bases). Germline CDR1 reads SEHNR; CDR2 reads FQNEAQ (reference sequence). The CDR3 is 12 residues long. The DNA for the CDR3 is TGTGCAGGGGCTAGCGTATACAATGAGCAGTTCTTC. It specifies CAGASVYNEQFF.

This clone appeared a few times. The chain uses TRBV28 and TRBJ2-2, with 11 bases lining up with TRBD1. The CDR3 length is 17 residues. Germline CDR1 MDHEN, CDR2 SYDVKM. The V and J ends lost 6 bases and 7 bases, in that order; junction bases with no gene match: 13. This CDR3 is CASRYRDRGFYGGELFF. CDR3 bases: TGTGCCAGCAGATACCGGGACAGGGGGTTCTACGGCGGGGAGCTGTTTTTT.

The V call is TRBV6-2 or TRBV6-3, the J call TRBJ2-3; perhaps TRBD2 as D (6 bases). The germline gives CDR1 MNHEY, CDR2 SVGEGT. The ends were cut back, 0 bases at V and 0 bases at J, with 7 bases in the middle. The CDR3 is 15 amino acids. The CDR3 spells CASSYSAGSTDTQYF. The DNA of the CDR3 is TGTGCCAGCAGTTACTCGGCGGGAAGCACAGATACGCAGTATTTT.